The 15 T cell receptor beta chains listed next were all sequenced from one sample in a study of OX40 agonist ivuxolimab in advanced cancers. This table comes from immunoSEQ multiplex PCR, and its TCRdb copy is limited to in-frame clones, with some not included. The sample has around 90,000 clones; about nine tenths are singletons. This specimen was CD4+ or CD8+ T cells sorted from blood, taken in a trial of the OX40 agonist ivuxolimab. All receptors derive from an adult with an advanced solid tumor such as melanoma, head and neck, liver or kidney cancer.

CDR3 nucleotide sequence: TGTGCCATCAGTGTTGGAAAAGGAAACACCATATATTTT. Protein: CAISVGKGNTIYF. This chain uses TRBV10-3 with TRBJ1-3; D is undetermined. V gave up 4 bases and J gave up 4 bases, with 8 bases separating them. The germline V gene encodes CDR1 ENHRY and CDR2 SYGVKD. This CDR3 spans 13 amino acids.

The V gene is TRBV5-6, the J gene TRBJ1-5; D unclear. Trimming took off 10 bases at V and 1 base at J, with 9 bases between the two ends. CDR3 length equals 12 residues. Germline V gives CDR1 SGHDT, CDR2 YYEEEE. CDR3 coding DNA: TGTGCCCGGCGCGGGAGCAATCAGCCCCAGCATTTT. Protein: CARRGSNQPQHF.

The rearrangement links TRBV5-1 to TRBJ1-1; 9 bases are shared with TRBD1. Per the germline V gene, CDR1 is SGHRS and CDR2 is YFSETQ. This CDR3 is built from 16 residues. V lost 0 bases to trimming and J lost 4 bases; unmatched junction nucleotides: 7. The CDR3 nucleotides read TGCGCCAGCAGCTTGGAGACAGGGGGAAGGGCCACTGAAGCTTTCTTT. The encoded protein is CASSLETGGRATEAFF.

CDR3 DNA: TGTGCCAGCAGCCAAGATCTATTGACGGATCTCTCCTACGAGCAGTACTTC. It is translated as CASSQDLLTDLSYEQYF. The chain joins TRBV4-2 to TRBJ2-7; D remains ambiguous. Deletions cut 0 bases from V and 0 bases from J, with 15 bases between. The CDR3 loop spans 17 amino acids. The V gene's germline CDR1 is LGHNA and CDR2 YNFKEQ.

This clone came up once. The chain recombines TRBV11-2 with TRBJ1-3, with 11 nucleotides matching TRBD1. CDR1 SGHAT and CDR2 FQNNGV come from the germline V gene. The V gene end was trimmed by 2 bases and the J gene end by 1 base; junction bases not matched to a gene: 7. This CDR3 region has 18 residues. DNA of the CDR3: TGTGCCAGCAGCTTAAGCGGGACAGGGGGTATGTCTGGAAACACCATATATTTT. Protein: CASSLSGTGGMSGNTIYF.

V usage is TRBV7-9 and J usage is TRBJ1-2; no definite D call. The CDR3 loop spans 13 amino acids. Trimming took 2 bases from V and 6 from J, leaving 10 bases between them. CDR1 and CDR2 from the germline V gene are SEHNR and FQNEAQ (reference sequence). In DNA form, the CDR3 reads TGTGCCAGCAGCTTATCCGGGGTGGATGGCTACACCTTC. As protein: CASSLSGVDGYTF.

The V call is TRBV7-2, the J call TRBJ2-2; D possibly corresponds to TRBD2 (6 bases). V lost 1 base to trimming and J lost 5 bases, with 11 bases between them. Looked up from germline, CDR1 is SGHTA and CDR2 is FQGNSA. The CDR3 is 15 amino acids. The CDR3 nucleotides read TGTGCCAGCAGCTTAGGAGTGGCGGGGACCGGGGAGCTGTTTTTT. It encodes CASSLGVAGTGELFF.

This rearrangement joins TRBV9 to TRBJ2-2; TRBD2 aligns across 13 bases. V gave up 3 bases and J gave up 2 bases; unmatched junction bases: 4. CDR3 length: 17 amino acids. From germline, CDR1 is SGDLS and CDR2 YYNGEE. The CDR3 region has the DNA TGTGCCAGCAGCGAGGGGACTAGCGGGACCAACACCGGGGAGCTGTTTTTT. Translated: CASSEGTSGTNTGELFF.

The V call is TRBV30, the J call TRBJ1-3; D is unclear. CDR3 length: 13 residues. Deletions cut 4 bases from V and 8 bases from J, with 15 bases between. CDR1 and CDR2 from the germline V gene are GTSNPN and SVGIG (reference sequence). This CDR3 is CAWNQRLGDTIYF. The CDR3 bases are TGTGCCTGGAATCAGAGACTTGGGGACACCATATATTTT. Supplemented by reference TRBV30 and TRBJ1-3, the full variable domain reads SQTIHQWPATLVQPVGSPLSLECTVEGTSNPNLYWYRQAAGRGLQLLFYSVGIGQISSEVPQNLSASRPQDRQFILSSKKLLLSDSGFYLCAWNQRLGDTIYFGEGSWLTVV.

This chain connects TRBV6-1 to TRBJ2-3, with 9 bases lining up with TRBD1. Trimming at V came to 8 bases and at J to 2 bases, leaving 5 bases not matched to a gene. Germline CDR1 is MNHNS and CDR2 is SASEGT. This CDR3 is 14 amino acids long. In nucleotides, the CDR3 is TGTGCCAGCGACTGGACAGGGGCCACAGATACGCAGTATTTT. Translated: CASDWTGATDTQYF.

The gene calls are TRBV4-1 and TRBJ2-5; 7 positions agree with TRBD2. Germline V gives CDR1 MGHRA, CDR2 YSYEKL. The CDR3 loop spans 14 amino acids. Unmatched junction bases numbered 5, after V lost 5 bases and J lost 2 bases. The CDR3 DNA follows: TGCGCCAGCAGCGCCGGCGGGGGACAAGAGACCCAGTACTTC. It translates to CASSAGGGQETQYF.

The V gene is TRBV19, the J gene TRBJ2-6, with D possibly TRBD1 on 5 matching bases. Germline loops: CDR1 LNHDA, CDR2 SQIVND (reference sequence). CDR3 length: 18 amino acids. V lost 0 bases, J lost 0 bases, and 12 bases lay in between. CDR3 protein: CASSIDFAQGSGANVLTF. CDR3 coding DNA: TGTGCCAGTAGTATAGACTTTGCTCAGGGCTCTGGGGCCAACGTCCTGACTTTC.

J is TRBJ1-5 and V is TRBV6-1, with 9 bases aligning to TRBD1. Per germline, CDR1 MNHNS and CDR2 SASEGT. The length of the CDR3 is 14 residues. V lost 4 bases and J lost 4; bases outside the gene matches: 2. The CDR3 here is CASSAGTGNQPQHF. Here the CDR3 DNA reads TGTGCCAGCAGTGCCGGGACAGGGAATCAGCCCCAGCATTTT.

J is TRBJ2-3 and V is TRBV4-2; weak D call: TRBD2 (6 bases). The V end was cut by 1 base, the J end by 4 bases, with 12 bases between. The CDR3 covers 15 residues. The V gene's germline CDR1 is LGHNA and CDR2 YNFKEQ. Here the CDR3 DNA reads TGTGCCAGCAGCCAAGGGGGCGGGGAGGCAGATACGCAGTATTTT. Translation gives CASSQGGGEADTQYF.

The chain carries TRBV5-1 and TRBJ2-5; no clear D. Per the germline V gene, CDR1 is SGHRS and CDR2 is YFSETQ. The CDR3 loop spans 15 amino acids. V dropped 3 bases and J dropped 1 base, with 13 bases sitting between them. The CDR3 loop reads CASSSLGRVQETQYF. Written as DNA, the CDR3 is TGCGCCAGCAGCTCTTTAGGACGGGTCCAAGAGACCCAGTACTTC.